These 6 T cell receptor beta chains originate from one sample sequenced in a study of post-analysis software for immune sequencing data. Study-level findings and limits: With TRBV5-6, TRBV5-1 and TRBV20-1 included, about 5 TRBV segments were more frequent in patients than in controls.

Libraries were made from TCR beta cDNA, and they carried unique molecular identifiers. Using its own MiXCR run on the PCR reads, TCRdb lists one record per CDR3 protein. The sample includes approximately 630,000 distinct CDR3 sequences, approximately 60% seen only once; the top ten take around 11%. No antigens are known for them. Sequenced input: blood. These receptors originate from a girl aged 2-15 years with multiple sclerosis.

This rearrangement joins TRBV6-5 to TRBJ2-5; D is unresolved. V shed 3 bases and J shed 3 bases, with 8 bases lying between them. CDR1 and CDR2 from the germline V gene are MNHEY and SVGAGI. The CDR3 totals 13 residues. CDR3 coding DNA: TGTGCCAGCAGTTATTTTATGGAAGAGACCCAGTACTTC. Translation gives CASSYFMEETQYF.

The chain recombines TRBV28 with TRBJ2-4; possibly TRBD1 for D (6 bases). This CDR3 region has 14 residues. CDR1 is MDHEN, CDR2 SYDVKM, per germline. V lost 2 bases and J lost 5, with 10 bases in between. The CDR3 loop reads CASSLGQKQNIQYF. As DNA, the CDR3 is TGTGCCAGCAGTTTAGGACAGAAACAAAACATTCAGTACTTC.

This clonotype was observed a handful of times. The genes are TRBV6-5 and TRBJ2-1; 8 nucleotides align to TRBD2. From germline, CDR1 is MNHEY and CDR2 SVGAGI. The trim removed 7 bases at V and 7 bases at J, leaving 12 bases unmatched. This CDR3 has 15 residues. In nucleotides, the CDR3 is TGTGCCAGCAAGGTGATAGCGGGGTCCGTTAATGAGCAGTTCTTC. It specifies CASKVIAGSVNEQFF.

The rearrangement joins TRBV2 to TRBJ2-3; 10 positions agree with TRBD2. Germline V lookup: CDR1 SNHLY, CDR2 FYNNEI. V was clipped by 6 bases and J by 2 bases; unmatched bases: 5. The CDR3 contains 15 residues. The CDR3 here is CASSVLAGVTDTQYF. For the CDR3, the DNA is TGTGCCAGCAGCGTTCTAGCGGGGGTCACAGATACGCAGTATTTT.

The genes are TRBV12-3 or TRBV12-4 and TRBJ2-5; no reliable D call. The CDR3 loop spans 17 amino acids. Trimming left V 1 base short and J 0 bases short, with 15 bases between. The CDR3 DNA reads as TGTGCCAGCAGTTTAGGTGCCGCGGATGGGTACCAAGAGACCCAGTACTTC. Protein: CASSLGAADGYQETQYF.

The rearrangement links TRBV12-3 or TRBV12-4 to TRBJ2-1; TRBD1 agrees at 9 bases. The junction had 11 bases not matched to a gene; V was cut back by 4 bases and J by 1 base. The CDR3 contains 18 residues. Here the CDR3 reads CASSSPGQGRLSYNEQFF. The CDR3, as DNA: TGTGCCAGCAGTTCCCCGGGACAGGGAAGGTTGTCCTACAATGAGCAGTTCTTC.